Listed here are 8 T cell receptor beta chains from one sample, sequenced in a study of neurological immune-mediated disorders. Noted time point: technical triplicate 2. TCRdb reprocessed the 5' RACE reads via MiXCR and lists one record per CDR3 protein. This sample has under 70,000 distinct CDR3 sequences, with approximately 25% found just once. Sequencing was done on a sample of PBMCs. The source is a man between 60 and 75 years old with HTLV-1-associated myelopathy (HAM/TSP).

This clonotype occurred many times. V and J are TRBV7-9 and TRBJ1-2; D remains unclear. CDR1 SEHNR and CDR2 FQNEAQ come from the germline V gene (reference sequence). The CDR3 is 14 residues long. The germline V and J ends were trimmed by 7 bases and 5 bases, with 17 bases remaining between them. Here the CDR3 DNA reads TGTGCCAGCACCGGTGGGCGCTCGGGATATGGCTACACCTTC. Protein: CASTGGRSGYGYTF.

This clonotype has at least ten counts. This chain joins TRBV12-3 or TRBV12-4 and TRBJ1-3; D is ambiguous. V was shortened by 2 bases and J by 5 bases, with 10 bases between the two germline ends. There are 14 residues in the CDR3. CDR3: CASSLTDRRNTIYF. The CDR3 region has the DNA TGTGCCAGCAGTTTAACGGACCGAAGAAACACCATATATTTT.

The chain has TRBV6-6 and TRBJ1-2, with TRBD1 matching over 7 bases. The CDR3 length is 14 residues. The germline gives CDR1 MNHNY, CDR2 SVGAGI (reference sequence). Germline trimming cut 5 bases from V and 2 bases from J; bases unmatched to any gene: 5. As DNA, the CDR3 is TGTGCCAGCAGTCACCAACAGGGGAACTATGGCTACACCTTC. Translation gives CASSHQQGNYGYTF.

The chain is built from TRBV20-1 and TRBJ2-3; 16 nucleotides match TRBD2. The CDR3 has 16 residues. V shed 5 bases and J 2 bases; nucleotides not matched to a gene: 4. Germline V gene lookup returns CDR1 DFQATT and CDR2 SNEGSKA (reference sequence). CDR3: CSAGTSGRATTDTQYF. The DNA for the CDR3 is TGCAGTGCTGGGACTAGCGGGAGGGCCACCACAGATACGCAGTATTTT.

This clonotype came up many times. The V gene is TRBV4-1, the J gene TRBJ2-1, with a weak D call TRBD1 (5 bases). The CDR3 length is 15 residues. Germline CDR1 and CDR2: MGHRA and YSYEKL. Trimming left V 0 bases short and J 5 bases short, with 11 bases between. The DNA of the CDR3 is TGCGCCAGCAGCCAAGAATTCAGGGCGGACAATGAGCAGTTCTTC. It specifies CASSQEFRADNEQFF.

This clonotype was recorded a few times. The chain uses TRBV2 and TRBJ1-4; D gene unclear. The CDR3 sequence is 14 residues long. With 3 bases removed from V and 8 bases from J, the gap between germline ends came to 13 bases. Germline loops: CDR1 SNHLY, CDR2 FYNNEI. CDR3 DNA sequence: TGTGCCAGCAGTGAGGGGTCCTCGGGGGAAAAACTGTTTTTT. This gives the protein CASSEGSSGEKLFF.

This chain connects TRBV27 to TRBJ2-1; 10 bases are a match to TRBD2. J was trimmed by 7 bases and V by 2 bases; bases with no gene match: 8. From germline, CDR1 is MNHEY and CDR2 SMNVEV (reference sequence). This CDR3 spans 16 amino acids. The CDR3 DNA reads TGTGCCAGCAGTTTACTCCCCGGGACTAGCGTAAATGAGCAGTTCTTC. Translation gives CASSLLPGTSVNEQFF.

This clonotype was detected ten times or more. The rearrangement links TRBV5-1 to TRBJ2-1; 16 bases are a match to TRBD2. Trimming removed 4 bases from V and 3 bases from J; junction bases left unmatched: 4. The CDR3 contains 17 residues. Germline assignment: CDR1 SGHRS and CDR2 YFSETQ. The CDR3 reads CASSVGLAGGNYNEQFF. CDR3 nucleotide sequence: TGCGCCAGCAGCGTGGGACTAGCGGGAGGGAACTACAATGAGCAGTTCTTC.